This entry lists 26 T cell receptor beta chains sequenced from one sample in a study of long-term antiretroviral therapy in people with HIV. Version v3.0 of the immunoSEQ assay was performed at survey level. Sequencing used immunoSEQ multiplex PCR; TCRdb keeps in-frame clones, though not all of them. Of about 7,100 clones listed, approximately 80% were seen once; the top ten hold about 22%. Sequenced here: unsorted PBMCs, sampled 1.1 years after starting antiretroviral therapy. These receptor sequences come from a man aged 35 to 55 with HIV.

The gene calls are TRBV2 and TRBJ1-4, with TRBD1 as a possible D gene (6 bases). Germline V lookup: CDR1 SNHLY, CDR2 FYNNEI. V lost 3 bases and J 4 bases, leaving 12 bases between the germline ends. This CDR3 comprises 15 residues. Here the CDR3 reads CASSDRGGYNEKLFF. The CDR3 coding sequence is TGTGCCAGCAGTGACAGGGGTGGATATAATGAAAAACTGTTTTTT. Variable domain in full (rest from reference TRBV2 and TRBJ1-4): EPEVTQTPSHQVTQMGQEVILRCVPISNHLYFYWYRQILGQKVEFLVSFYNNEISEKSEIFDDQFSVERPDGSNFTLKIRSTKLEDSAMYFCASSDRGGYNEKLFFGSGTQLSVL.

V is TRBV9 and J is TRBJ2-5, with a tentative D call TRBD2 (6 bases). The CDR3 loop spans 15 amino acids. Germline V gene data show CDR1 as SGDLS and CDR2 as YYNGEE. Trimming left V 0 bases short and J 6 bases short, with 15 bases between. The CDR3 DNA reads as TGTGCCAGCAGCGTAGGACCTAGCGCGGAAAAGACCCAGTACTTC. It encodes CASSVGPSAEKTQYF.

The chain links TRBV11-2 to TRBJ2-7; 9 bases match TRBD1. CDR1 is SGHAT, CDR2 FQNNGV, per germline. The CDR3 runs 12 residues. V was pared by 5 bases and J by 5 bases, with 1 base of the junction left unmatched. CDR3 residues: CASSRTGDEQYF. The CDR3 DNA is TGTGCCAGCAGCCGGACAGGGGACGAGCAGTACTTC.

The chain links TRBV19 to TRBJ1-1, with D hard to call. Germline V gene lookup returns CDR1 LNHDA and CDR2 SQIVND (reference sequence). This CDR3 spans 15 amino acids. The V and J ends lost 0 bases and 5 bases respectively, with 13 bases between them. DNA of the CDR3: TGTGCCAGTAGTATAGACCCGGGTCCAAGGACTGAAGCTTTCTTT. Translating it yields CASSIDPGPRTEAFF.

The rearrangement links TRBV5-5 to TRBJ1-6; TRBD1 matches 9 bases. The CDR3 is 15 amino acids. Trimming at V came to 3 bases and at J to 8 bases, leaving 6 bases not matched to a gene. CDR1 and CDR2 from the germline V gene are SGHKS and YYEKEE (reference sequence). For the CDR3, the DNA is TGTGCCAGCAGCTCCGGGACAGGGAGGGATTCACCCCTCCACTTT. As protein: CASSSGTGRDSPLHF.

CDR3 amino acids: CASSLATGLGLTDTQYF. The CDR3 DNA reads TGTGCCAGCAGCTTGGCTACCGGACTAGGTTTGACAGATACGCAGTATTTT. This chain connects TRBV5-8 to TRBJ2-3; the match to TRBD2 covers 7 bases. The CDR3 loop spans 17 amino acids. V dropped 0 bases and J dropped 3; count of bases not matched to a gene: 10. CDR1 and CDR2 (germline): SGHTS, YDEGEE.

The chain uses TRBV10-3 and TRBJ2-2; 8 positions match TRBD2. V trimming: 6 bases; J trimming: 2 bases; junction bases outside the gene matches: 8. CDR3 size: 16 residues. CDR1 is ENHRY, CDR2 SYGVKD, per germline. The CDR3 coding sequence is TGTGCCATCAGGGGTACTAGCGGAGCTAACACCGGGGAGCTGTTTTTT. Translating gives CAIRGTSGANTGELFF.

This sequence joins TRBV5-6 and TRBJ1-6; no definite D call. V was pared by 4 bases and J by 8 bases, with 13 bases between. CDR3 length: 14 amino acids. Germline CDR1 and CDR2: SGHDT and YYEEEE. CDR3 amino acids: CASSLPGDYSPLHF. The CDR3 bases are TGTGCCAGCAGCCTGCCTGGGGATTATTCACCCCTCCACTTT.

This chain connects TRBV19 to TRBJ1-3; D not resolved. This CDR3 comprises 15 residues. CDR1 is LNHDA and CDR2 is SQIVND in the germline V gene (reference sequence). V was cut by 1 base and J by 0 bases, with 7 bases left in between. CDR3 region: CASSIATSSGNTIYF. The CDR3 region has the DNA TGTGCCAGTAGTATAGCTACGAGCTCTGGAAACACCATATATTTT.

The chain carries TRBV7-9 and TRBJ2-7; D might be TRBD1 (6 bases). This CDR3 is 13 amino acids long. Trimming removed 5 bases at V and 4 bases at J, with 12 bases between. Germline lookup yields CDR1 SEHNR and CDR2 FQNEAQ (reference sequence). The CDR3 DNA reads TGTGCCAGCAGCGATTCACAGGGTTACGAGCAGTACTTC. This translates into CASSDSQGYEQYF.

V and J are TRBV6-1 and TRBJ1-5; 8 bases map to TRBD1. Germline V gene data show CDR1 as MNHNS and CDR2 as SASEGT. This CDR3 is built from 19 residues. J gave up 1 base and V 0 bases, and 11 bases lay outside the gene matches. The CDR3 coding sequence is TGTGCCAGCAGTGAAGCGGCAGGGGGCCCCTATAACAGCAATCAGCCCCAGCATTTT. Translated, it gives CASSEAAGGPYNSNQPQHF.

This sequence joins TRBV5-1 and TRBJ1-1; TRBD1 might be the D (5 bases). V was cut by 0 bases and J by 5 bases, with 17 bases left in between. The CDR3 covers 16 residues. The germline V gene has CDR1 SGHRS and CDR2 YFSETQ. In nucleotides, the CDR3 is TGCGCCAGCAGCTTGGAGGCCTCCGGGGGGGGTACTGAAGCTTTCTTT. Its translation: CASSLEASGGGTEAFF. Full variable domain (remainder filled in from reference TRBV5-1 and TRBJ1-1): KAGVTQTPRYLIKTRGQQVTLSCSPISGHRSVSWYQQTPGQGLQFLFEYFSETQRNKGNFPGRFSGRQFSNSRSEMNVSTLELGDSALYLCASSLEASGGGTEAFFGQGTRLTVV.

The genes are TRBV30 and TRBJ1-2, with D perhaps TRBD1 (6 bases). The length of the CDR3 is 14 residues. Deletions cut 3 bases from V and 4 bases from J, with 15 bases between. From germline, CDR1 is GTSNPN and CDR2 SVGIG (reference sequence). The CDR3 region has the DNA TGTGCCTGGAGCTCGGGACACAGCCCCTATGGCTACACCTTC. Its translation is CAWSSGHSPYGYTF.

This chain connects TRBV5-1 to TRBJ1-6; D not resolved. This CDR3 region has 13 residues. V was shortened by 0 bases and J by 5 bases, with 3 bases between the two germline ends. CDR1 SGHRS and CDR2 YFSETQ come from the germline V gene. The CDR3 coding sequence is TGCGCCAGCAGCTTGGGGGATAATTCACCCCTCCACTTT. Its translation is CASSLGDNSPLHF.

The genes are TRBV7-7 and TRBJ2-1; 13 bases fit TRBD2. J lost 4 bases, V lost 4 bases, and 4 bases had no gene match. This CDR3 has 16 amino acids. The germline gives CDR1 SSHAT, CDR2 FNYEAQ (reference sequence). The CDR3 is CASSSLLAGGYNEQFF. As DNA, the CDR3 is TGTGCCAGCAGCTCGTTACTAGCGGGGGGGTACAATGAGCAGTTCTTC.

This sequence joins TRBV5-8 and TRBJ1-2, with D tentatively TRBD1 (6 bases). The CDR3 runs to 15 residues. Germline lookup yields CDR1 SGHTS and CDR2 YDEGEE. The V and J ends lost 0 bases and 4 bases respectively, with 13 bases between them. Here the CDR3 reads CASSLASGTLYGYTF. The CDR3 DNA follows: TGTGCCAGCAGCTTGGCCTCCGGGACACTCTATGGCTACACCTTC.

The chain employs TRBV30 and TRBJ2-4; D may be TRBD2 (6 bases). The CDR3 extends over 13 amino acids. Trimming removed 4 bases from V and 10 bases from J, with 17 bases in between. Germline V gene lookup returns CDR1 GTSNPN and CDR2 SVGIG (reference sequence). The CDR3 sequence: CAWTTGGVGIQYF. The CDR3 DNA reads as TGTGCCTGGACTACTGGAGGGGTAGGGATTCAGTACTTC.

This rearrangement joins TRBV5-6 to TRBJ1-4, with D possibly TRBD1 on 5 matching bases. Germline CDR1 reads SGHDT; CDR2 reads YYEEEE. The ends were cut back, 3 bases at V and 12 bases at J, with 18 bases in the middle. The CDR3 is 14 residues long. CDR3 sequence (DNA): TGTGCCAGCAGCTCGATAGCTCAAGTGGGGGAACTGTTTTTT. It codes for CASSSIAQVGELFF.

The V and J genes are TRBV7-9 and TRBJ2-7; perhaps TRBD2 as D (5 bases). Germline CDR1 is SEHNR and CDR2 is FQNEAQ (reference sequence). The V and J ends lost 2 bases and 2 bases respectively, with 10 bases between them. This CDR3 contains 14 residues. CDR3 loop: CASSLSTRAYEQYF. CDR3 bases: TGTGCCAGCAGCTTAAGTACTAGGGCCTACGAGCAGTACTTC.

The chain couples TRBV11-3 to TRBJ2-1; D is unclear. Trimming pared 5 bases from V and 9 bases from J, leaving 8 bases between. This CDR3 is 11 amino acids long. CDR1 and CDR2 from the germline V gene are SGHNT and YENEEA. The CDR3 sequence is CASSAPFEQFF. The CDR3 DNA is TGTGCCAGCAGCGCCCCTTTTGAGCAGTTCTTC.

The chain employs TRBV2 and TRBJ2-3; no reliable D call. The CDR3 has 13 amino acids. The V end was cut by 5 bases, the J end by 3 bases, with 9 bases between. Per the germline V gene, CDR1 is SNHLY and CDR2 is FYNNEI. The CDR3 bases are TGTGCCAGCAGTCCTAGGGCAACAGATACGCAGTATTTT. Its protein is CASSPRATDTQYF.

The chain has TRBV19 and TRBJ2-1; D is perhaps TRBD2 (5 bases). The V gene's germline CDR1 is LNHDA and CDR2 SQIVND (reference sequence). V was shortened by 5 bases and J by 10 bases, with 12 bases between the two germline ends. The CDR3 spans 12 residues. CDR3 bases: TGTGCCAGTAGTGCCGGACTGGGGGAGCAGTTCTTC. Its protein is CASSAGLGEQFF.

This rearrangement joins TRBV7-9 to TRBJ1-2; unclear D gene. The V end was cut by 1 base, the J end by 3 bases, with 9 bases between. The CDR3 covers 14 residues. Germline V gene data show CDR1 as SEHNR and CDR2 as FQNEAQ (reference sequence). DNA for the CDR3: TGTGCCAGCAGCTTAGTGTCCGCAGACTATGGCTACACCTTC. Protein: CASSLVSADYGYTF.

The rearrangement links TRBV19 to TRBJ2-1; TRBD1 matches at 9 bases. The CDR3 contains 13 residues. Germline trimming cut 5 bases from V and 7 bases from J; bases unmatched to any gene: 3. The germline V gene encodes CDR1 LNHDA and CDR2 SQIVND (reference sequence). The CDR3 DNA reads TGTGCCAGTAGTTGGGACAGGGTGAATGAGCAGTTCTTC. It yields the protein CASSWDRVNEQFF. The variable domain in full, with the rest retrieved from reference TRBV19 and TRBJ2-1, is DGGITQSPKYLFRKEGQNVTLSCEQNLNHDAMYWYRQDPGQGLRLIYYSQIVNDFQKGDIAEGYSVSREKKESFPLTVTSAQKNPTAFYLCASSWDRVNEQFFGPGTRLTVL.

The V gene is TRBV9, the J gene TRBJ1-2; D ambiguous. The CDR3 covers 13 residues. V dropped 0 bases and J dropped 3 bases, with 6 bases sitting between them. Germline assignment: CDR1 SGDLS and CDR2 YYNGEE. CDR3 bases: TGTGCCAGCAGCGTAGCGAACGACTATGGCTACACCTTC. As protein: CASSVANDYGYTF.

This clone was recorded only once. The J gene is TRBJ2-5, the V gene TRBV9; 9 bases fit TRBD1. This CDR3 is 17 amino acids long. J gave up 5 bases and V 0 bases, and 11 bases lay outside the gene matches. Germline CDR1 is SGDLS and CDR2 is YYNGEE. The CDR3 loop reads CASSVEGGTGQGETQYF. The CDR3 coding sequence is TGTGCCAGCAGCGTAGAGGGCGGGACAGGGCAGGGGGAGACCCAGTACTTC.